Sequencing of this T cell receptor beta chain was carried out in a study of blood T cell repertoires in COVID-19 (dated by TCRdb to the early 2020s). About the investigation overall: Samples from collaborators originated in the United States, Italy and Spain and spanned both the acute and convalescent phases of COVID-19. The prospective study material was composed of cDNA or gDNA derived from T cells, B-cell-depleted T cells, or PBMCs. The dataset comprised deeply sampled blood TCRbeta repertoires from subjects exposed to, actively infected with, or recovered from COVID-19. The repertoires were released in a freely available public database intended as a resource for research on the immune response to SARS-CoV-2. The samples were drawn from the first 160 participants of the ongoing ImmuneRACE study and from roughly 1,300 subjects provided by 6 global collaborators. A de-identified subject ID, COVID-19 status, age in years and sex were almost always included in the sample metadata. Where HLA class I and class II types were available, the types were taken from metadata supplied by the sample provider, not from assay-based typing.

With respect to this clone: Its target antigen remains unknown. Base quality data are lacking; no much larger clone is found one base away.

The germline V gene (reference sequence) specifies SGHKS as CDR1 and YYEKEE as CDR2. Compared with germline, V lacks 3 bases and J lacks 4 bases; bases without a gene match: 12. CDR3 length: 17 amino acids, cysteine to phenylalanine. Of all the DNA, just the CDR3 is kept, 51 bases in frame from base 1. At one collaborating source in Seattle, patients were enrolled during active infection and were followed longitudinally through the course of disease. Whole blood was collected in K2EDTA tubes by collaborating institutions according to the institutions' own protocols. For TCRbeta analysis, collaborators shipped samples as frozen whole blood, isolated PBMCs, or DNA extracted from either of those sample types. Study-wide conclusions, independent of this receptor: The quantity of clinical and demographic metadata differed by source and by participant and was supplied without curation.

The immunoSEQ Assay, a bias-controlled multiplex PCR, was used to amplify TCRbeta CDR3 regions from genomic DNA. As for the authors' bioinformatics: Within the assay, amplification of reference gene primers was used to estimate how many nucleated cells each sample contained. To quantify the absolute abundance of each unique TCRbeta CDR3 rearrangement, sequence reads were collapsed and filtered. For each sample, productive Simpson clonality was calculated as the square root of Simpson's diversity index across productive rearrangements. TCRdb obtained this table from immuneACCESS and retained in-frame rearrangements with V and J assigned. These tables miss some clones; where compared with another copy, unresolved V genes account for less than half of the shortfall, and the remainder is unexplained. From that table come the V and J calls and clone size; the DNA was used to work out D and trimming. The table for this sample lists 150,000 to 200,000 clones; roughly 93% of them were counted only once. The ten largest clones take up 2% of the sample.

Sample: peripheral blood. Here the chain combines TRBV5-5 and TRBJ1-5; TRBD1 aligns with 8 central bases. This TCR was recovered from a woman in her sixties or seventies with COVID-19, enrolled during active disease. The CDR3 protein: CASSYFFDRGLNQPQHF. Read as DNA, the sequence is TGTGCCAGCAGCTACTTCTTCGACAGGGGCTTGAATCAGCCCCAGCATTTT.